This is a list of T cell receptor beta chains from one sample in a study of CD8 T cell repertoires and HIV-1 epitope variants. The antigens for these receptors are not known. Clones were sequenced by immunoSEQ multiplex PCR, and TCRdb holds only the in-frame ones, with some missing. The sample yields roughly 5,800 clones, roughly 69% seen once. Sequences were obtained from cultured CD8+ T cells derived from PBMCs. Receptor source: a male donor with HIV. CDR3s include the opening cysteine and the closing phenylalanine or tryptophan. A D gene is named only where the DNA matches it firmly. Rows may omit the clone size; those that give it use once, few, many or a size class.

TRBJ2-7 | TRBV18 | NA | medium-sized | TGTGCCAGCTCACCACAGTTTGGGCAGGGGCCCTACGAGCAGTACTTC | CASSPQFGQGPYEQYF
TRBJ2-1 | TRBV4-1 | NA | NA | TGCGCCAGCAGCCAACTCAGGGGGGATGAGCAGTTCTTC | CASSQLRGDEQFF
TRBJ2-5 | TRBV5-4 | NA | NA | TGTGCCAGCAGCTTCCTAACACCTCAAGAGACCCAGTACTTC | CASSFLTPQETQYF
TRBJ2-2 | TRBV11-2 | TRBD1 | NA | TGTGCCAGCAGCTTAGAAGTACAGGGGTACACCGGGGAGCTGTTTTTT | CASSLEVQGYTGELFF
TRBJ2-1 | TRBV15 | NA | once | TGTGCCACCAGCAGTCGCCTCGGGGGCGCATTGGTGGAGCAGTTCTTC | CATSSRLGGALVEQFF
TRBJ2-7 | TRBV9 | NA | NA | TGTGCCAGCAGCGCCGGGACACTCCGGGAGCAGTACTTC | CASSAGTLREQYF
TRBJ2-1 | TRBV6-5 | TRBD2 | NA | TGTGCCAGCTCCCCCCCTACGGGGGGGCAAGATGAGCAGTTCTTC | CASSPPTGGQDEQFF
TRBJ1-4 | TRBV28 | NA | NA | TGTGCCAGCACCCGCACAGGGACCCAAAAACTGTTTTTT | CASTRTGTQKLFF
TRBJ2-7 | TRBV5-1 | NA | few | TGCGCCAGCAGCTTGGGTGGGGAATACTCGGAGCAGTACTTC | CASSLGGEYSEQYF
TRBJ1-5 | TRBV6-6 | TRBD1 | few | TGTGCCAGCAGTTACTCGCGACAGGGTAATGAGCCCCAGCATTTT | CASSYSRQGNEPQHF
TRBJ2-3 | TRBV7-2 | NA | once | TGTGCCAGCCTCATAGCGGGCACAGATACGCAGTATTTT | CASLIAGTDTQYF
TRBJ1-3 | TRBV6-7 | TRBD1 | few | TGTGCCAGCAGTTACCTAGACAGGGAAGCTGGAAACACCATATATTTT | CASSYLDREAGNTIYF
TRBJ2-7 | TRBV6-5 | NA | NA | TGTGCCAGCAGAAGACCGGGGTACGAGCAGTACTTC | CASRRPGYEQYF
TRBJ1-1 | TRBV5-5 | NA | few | TGTGCCAGCAGCTCTCTATCACAAGTAAACACTGAAGCTTTCTTT | CASSSLSQVNTEAFF
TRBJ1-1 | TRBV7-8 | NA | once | TGTGCCAGCAGCTCTGGACAGCTTCACACTGAAGCTTTCTTT | CASSSGQLHTEAFF
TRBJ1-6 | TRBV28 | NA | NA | TGTGCCAGCAGCGGGCTTCCAGGCAACGCGAATAATTCACCCCTCCACTTT | CASSGLPGNANNSPLHF
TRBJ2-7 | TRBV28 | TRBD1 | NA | TGTGCCAGCAGCCCGGGACAGATCTCCTACGAGCAGTACTTC | CASSPGQISYEQYF
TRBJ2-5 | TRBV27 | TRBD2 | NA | TGTGCCAGCAGCAGTACTAGCGGGCAAGAGACCCAGTACTTC | CASSSTSGQETQYF
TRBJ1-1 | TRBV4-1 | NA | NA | TGCGCCAGCAGCGAGGCGGGCGCGAACACTGAAGCTTTCTTT | CASSEAGANTEAFF
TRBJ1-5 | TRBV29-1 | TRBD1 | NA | TGCAGCGTTGGGACAGGGGATAATCAGCCCCAGCATTTT | CSVGTGDNQPQHF
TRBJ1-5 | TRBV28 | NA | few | TGTGCCAGCAGTCCCTCGAGTAGCAATCAGCCCCAGCATTTT | CASSPSSSNQPQHF
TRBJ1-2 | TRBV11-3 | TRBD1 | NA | TGTGCCAGCAGCTCACAGGGGTCGAGTGGCTACACCTTC | CASSSQGSSGYTF
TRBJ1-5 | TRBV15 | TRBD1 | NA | TGTGCCACCAGCAGAGAGACAGGGCTGGCTCAGCCCCAGCATTTT | CATSRETGLAQPQHF
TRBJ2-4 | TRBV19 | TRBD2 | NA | TGTGCCAGTAGTATCAGGGAGGGAGTAGGGTCCAAAAACATTCAGTACTTC | CASSIREGVGSKNIQYF
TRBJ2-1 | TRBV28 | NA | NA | TGTGCCAGCAGTTTACAGGGAGGTGAGCAGTTCTTC | CASSLQGGEQFF
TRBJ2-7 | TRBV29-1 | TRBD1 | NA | TGCAGCGCTACCAACAGGGGCTCCTACGAGCAGTACTTC | CSATNRGSYEQYF
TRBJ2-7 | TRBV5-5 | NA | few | TGTGCCAGCAGCTTGACCGCAGCTTCCTACGAGCAGTACTTC | CASSLTAASYEQYF
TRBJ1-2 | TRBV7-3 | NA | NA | TGTGCCAGCAGCCCGGACAGTAACTATGGCTACACCTTC | CASSPDSNYGYTF
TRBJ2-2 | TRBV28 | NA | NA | TGTGCCAGCAACCTCGGCGGGGAGCTGTTTTTT | CASNLGGELFF
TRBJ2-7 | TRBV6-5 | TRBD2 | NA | TGTGCCAGCAGCGAGGGGTTAGCGGGTTCCTACGAGCAGTACTTC | CASSEGLAGSYEQYF
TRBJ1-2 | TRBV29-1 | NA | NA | TGCAGCGTTGAAGATATGGGGGGCGTGGATGGCTACACCTTC | CSVEDMGGVDGYTF
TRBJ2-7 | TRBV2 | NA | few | TGTGCCAGCAGTGAGTTTTGGACCGAGGACGAGCAGTACTTC | CASSEFWTEDEQYF
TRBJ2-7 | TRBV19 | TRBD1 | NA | TGTGCCAGTAGTATACCGGGACAGCTCTACGAGCAGTACTTC | CASSIPGQLYEQYF
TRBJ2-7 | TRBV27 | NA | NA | TGTGCCAGCAGTTGGGGAGCTACCTCCTACGAGCAGTACTTC | CASSWGATSYEQYF
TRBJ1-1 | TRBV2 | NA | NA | TGTGCCAGCAGTGAAGATTACTTGAACACTGAAGCTTTCTTT | CASSEDYLNTEAFF
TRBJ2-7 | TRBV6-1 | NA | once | TGTGCCAGCAGTTCAACCTACGAGCAGTACTTC | CASSSTYEQYF
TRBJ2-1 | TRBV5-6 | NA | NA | TGTGCCAGCAGCCCAGGGACTGCCAATGAGCAGTTCTTC | CASSPGTANEQFF
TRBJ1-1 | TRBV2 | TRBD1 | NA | TGTGCCAGCAGGGGGACAGCCCCTGAAGCTTTCTTT | CASRGTAPEAFF
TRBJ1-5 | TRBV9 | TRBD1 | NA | TGTGCCAGCAGCGCAGGGACAGCCAATCAGCCCCAGCATTTT | CASSAGTANQPQHF
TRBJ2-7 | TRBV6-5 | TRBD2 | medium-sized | TGTGCCAGCAGCCCGGGGGGGGGCGAGCAGTACTTC | CASSPGGGEQYF
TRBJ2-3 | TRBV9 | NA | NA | TGTGCCAGCAGCGTCTCCGACGACAGTGTAGGGACTAGCACAGATACGCAGTATTTT | CASSVSDDSVGTSTDTQYF
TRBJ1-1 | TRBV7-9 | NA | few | TGTGCCAGCAGCTTAAATGGGGGTTCCAACACTGAAGCTTTCTTT | CASSLNGGSNTEAFF